A selection of T cell receptor beta chains follows, all from one sample in a study of T cell clusters in autoimmune cytopenias. TCRdb re-called the multiplex PCR reads; every CDR3 protein appears as one record, without DNA. The sample table includes under 7,500 distinct CDR3 sequences. Sequencing was done on a sample of peripheral blood. The receptors come from a human donor with an autoimmune cytopenia or autoimmune hepatitis (not recorded which). The CDR3 runs from the conserved cysteine through the conserved F or W. The order of the fields is V gene, clone size, J gene, CDR3 protein. Rows may omit the clone size; those that give it use once, few, many or a size class.

V gene: TRBV6-5; clone size: medium-sized; J gene: TRBJ2-3; CDR3 protein: CASSYSSRLGSTDTQYF
V gene: TRBV7-3; clone size: -; J gene: TRBJ2-2; CDR3 protein: CASTPGPAVGGELFF
V gene: TRBV9; clone size: -; J gene: TRBJ2-2; CDR3 protein: CASSVVGTPNTGELFF
V gene: TRBV20-1; clone size: medium-sized; J gene: TRBJ2-3; CDR3 protein: CSARGLSSQGTDTQYF
V gene: TRBV5-4; clone size: -; J gene: TRBJ1-1; CDR3 protein: CASSLRGGRGNTEAFF
V gene: TRBV6-1; clone size: -; J gene: TRBJ1-2; CDR3 protein: CASSDLDRVRGGYTF
V gene: TRBV5-4; clone size: medium-sized; J gene: TRBJ2-6; CDR3 protein: CASSTSQGIFSGANVLTF
V gene: TRBV6-1; clone size: -; J gene: TRBJ1-4; CDR3 protein: CASSEPGQGREKLFF
V gene: TRBV20-1; clone size: medium-sized; J gene: TRBJ1-6; CDR3 protein: CSASVRGSNNSPLHF
V gene: TRBV20-1; clone size: -; J gene: TRBJ2-7; CDR3 protein: CSAREGTSGSQSYEQYF